Listed here are 9 T cell receptor beta chains from one sample, sequenced in a study of regulatory T cells in long-lasting Graves disease. Assembly of TCR beta libraries relied on iRepertoire HTBI primers together with Arm-PCR of CDR3 regions. TCRdb itself ran the multiplex PCR reads through MiXCR, one entry per CDR3 protein. The sample consists of hundreds of thousands of distinct CDR3 sequences, about 15% of them appearing once. The sample's time point: newly diagnosed GD, antithyroid drugs for less than 3 months. Generation of the TCR library employed RNA extracted from PBMCs. This sample was shared with a second study, whose subject was T cells in Graves' hyperthyroidism and ophthalmopathy.

This specimen was peripheral blood mononuclear cells (PBMCs), taken at new diagnosis, from a patient treated with antithyroid drugs. These receptors originate from a middle-aged woman with Graves disease.

This clonotype was recorded many times. V is TRBV11-3 and J is TRBJ2-5; 7 nucleotides match TRBD2. CDR1 and CDR2 (germline): SGHNT, YENEEA. This CDR3 is 16 amino acids long. J gave up 2 bases and V 1 base, and 7 bases lay outside the gene matches. The CDR3 nucleotides are TGTGCCAGCAGCTTAGGGGAGGGCTTTCGGCAAGAGACCCAGTACTTC. It encodes CASSLGEGFRQETQYF.

Many counts were recorded for this clonotype. The chain links TRBV27 to TRBJ2-7; D ambiguous. This CDR3 has 14 amino acids. Germline V gene sequence: CDR1 MNHEY, CDR2 SMNVEV (reference sequence). V lost 9 bases, J lost 2 bases, and 17 bases lay in between. CDR3 sequence: CASSGWADTYEQYF. Here the CDR3 DNA reads TGTGCCAGTTCAGGATGGGCCGATACCTACGAGCAGTACTTC.

This clonotype has ten or more counts. The J gene is TRBJ2-7, the V gene TRBV11-3; TRBD2 might be the D (5 bases). The CDR3 length is 14 residues. V lost 5 bases to trimming and J lost 3 bases, with 14 bases between them. CDR1 is SGHNT and CDR2 is YENEEA in the germline V gene. In nucleotides, the CDR3 is TGTGCCAGCAGCCGCCGCGAGGGCCTCTACGAGCAGTACTTC. Amino acid sequence: CASSRREGLYEQYF.

J is TRBJ2-7 and V is TRBV5-1, with D hard to call. The CDR3 runs 14 residues. Trimming left V 1 base short and J 3 bases short, with 11 bases between. CDR1 and CDR2 (germline): SGHRS, YFSETQ. CDR3 sequence (DNA): TGCGCCAGCAGCTTGCACAAGGCCGGCTACGAGCAGTACTTC. This gives the protein CASSLHKAGYEQYF.

This chain joins TRBV27 and TRBJ2-1; D not certain. V was trimmed by 3 bases and J by 7 bases, leaving 10 bases between them. The germline gives CDR1 MNHEY, CDR2 SMNVEV (reference sequence). The CDR3 runs 13 residues. CDR3 in DNA: TGTGCCAGCAGTTTGCACAGTAGAAATGAGCAGTTCTTC. Protein sequence: CASSLHSRNEQFF.

This clonotype was seen at least ten times. The CDR3 loop reads CASSPYLGGKNIQYF. CDR3 nucleotides: TGTGCCAGCAGCCCCTACCTGGGAGGCAAAAACATTCAGTACTTC. This sequence joins TRBV9 and TRBJ2-4; a possible D gene is TRBD2 (6 bases). V was clipped by 4 bases and J by 3 bases, with 14 bases between them. The CDR3 consists of 15 residues. Germline-derived CDR1 and CDR2 are SGDLS and YYNGEE.

There are many counts of this clonotype. This chain uses TRBV20-1 with TRBJ2-5; D unclear. CDR1 is DFQATT and CDR2 is SNEGSKA in the germline V gene (reference sequence). The CDR3 is 14 amino acids. The germline V and J ends were trimmed by 0 bases and 0 bases, with 8 bases remaining between them. DNA for the CDR3: TGCAGTGCTAGAGAGGTCACAAACCAAGAGACCCAGTACTTC. Residues: CSAREVTNQETQYF.

This clonotype has ten or more counts. The J gene is TRBJ2-7, the V gene TRBV28; 7 nucleotides line up with TRBD2. The junction had 9 bases not matched to a gene; V was cut back by 6 bases and J by 4 bases. Germline CDR1 reads MDHEN; CDR2 reads SYDVKM. This CDR3 region has 14 residues. CDR3 nucleotide sequence: TGTGCCAGCAGAAAACCGGGACTAACTTACGAGCAGTACTTC. It is translated as CASRKPGLTYEQYF.

This clonotype was seen many times. The chain recombines TRBV30 with TRBJ1-4; possible D gene TRBD1, 5 bases. Germline lookup yields CDR1 GTSNPN and CDR2 SVGIG (reference sequence). The CDR3 covers 13 residues. Trimming pared 1 base from V and 8 bases from J, leaving 11 bases between. Here the CDR3 reads CAWSGGRGEKLFF. In nucleotides, the CDR3 is TGTGCCTGGAGTGGTGGACGGGGCGAAAAACTGTTTTTT. Supplemented by reference TRBV30 and TRBJ1-4, the full variable domain reads SQTIHQWPATLVQPVGSPLSLECTVEGTSNPNLYWYRQAAGRGLQLLFYSVGIGQISSEVPQNLSASRPQDRQFILSSKKLLLSDSGFYLCAWSGGRGEKLFFGSGTQLSVL.